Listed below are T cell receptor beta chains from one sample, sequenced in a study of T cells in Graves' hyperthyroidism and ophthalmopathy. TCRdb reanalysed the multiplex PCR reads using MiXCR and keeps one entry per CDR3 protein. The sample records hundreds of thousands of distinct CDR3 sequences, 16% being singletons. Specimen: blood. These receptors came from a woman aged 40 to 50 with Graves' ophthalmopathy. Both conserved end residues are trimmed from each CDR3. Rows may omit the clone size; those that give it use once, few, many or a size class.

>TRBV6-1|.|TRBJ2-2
ASSEDNYLFRNTGELF
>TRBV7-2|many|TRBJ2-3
ASSLVAGGRTDTQY
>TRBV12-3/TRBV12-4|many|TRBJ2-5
ASSLWAEETQY
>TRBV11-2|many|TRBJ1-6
ASSTDRHNSPLH
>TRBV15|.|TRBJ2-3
ATSRSGSETDTQY
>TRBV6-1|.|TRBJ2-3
ASTRGGLRDTQY
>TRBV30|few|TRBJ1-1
AWSRGVDRGPRDTEAF
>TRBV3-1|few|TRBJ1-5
ASSQGPGGNQPQH
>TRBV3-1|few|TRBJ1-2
ASSREGGQGGYT
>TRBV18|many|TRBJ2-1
ASSPFQGYNEQF
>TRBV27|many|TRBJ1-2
ASSLDRLYGYT
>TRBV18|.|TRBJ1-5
ASSPSKGNQPQH
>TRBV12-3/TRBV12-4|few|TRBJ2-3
ASSSGQGASTDTQY
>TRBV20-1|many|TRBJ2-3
SARDVEYKVIGTTDTQY
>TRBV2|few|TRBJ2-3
ASRTTSGGGNTQY
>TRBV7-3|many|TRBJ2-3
ASSLTSGSQTQY
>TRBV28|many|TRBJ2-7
ASKLAGGYYEQY
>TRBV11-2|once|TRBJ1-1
ASSLRGATEAF
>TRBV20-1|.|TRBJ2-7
SARDEASSYEQY
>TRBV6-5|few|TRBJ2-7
ASSYSATDSYEQY